These T cell receptor beta chains were read from a single sample in a study of breast tumors, draining lymph nodes, adjacent tissues. TCRdb fed the multiplex PCR reads into MiXCR, producing one record per CDR3 protein. The sample lists 120,000 or so distinct CDR3 sequences; 15% to 20% were seen once. Sequenced: axillary lymph node tissue. These receptor sequences come from a female donor with breast cancer. Some clones in this sample may be carry-over from other donors' samples. Both conserved end residues are part of each CDR3. Each record gives: V gene, clone size, CDR3 length, D gene, J gene, CDR3 protein, CDR3 DNA. A D gene is named only where the DNA matches it firmly. Clone size appears in some rows only: once, few, many, or a class for an expanded clone.

TRBV11-3,many,14,TRBD1,TRBJ2-3,CASSLGQLTDTQYF,TGTGCCAGCAGCTTGGGACAGCTCACAGATACGCAGTATTTT
TRBV11-2,few,14,.,TRBJ1-1,CASSPGVRRAEAFF,TGTGCCAGCAGCCCCGGGGTTCGACGAGCTGAAGCTTTCTTT
TRBV20-1,many,13,.,TRBJ2-1,CSARDRVSYEQFF,TGCAGTGCTAGAGACAGGGTTAGCTATGAGCAGTTCTTC
TRBV7-2,many,15,.,TRBJ1-5,CASSLGDGRNQPQHF,TGTGCCAGCAGCTTAGGCGACGGACGCAATCAGCCCCAGCATTTT
TRBV20-1,many,13,.,TRBJ2-3,CSAAQGLGDTQYF,TGCAGTGCCGCTCAGGGGCTCGGGGATACGCAGTATTTT
TRBV5-4,many,14,TRBD1,TRBJ1-6,CASSPQGVNSPLHF,TGTGCCAGCAGCCCCCAGGGGGTCAATTCACCCCTCCACTTT
TRBV24-1,many,14,.,TRBJ1-2,CATSDDLGGDGYTF,TGTGCCACCAGTGACGATTTAGGGGGTGATGGCTACACCTTC
TRBV11-1,many,16,TRBD2,TRBJ2-7,CASSLPPGSGNLEQYF,TGTGCCAGCAGCTTACCTCCGGGTAGCGGGAACTTGGAGCAGTACTTC
TRBV28,.,15,TRBD2,TRBJ2-1,CASRWGGTDYNEQFF,TGTGCCAGCAGGTGGGGGGGAACAGACTACAATGAGCAGTTCTTC
TRBV30,many,14,.,TRBJ2-5,CAWRKIGFQETQYF,TGTGCCTGGAGAAAAATTGGATTCCAAGAGACCCAGTACTTC
TRBV28,many,15,TRBD2,TRBJ2-7,CASSSPGLGAYEQYF,TGTGCCAGCAGTTCCCCGGGACTAGGGGCCTACGAGCAGTACTTC
TRBV18,many,13,.,TRBJ2-2,CASSQTGRGELFF,TGTGCCAGCTCACAGACTGGTCGCGGGGAGCTGTTTTTT
TRBV12-3/TRBV12-4,many,15,TRBD2,TRBJ2-2,CASSPSGGASGELFF,TGTGCCAGCAGTCCTAGCGGGGGGGCCAGCGGGGAGCTGTTTTTT
TRBV5-8,many,13,TRBD1,TRBJ1-2,CASRQGQGYGYTF,TGTGCCAGCAGACAGGGACAGGGATATGGCTACACCTTC
TRBV6-1,many,12,.,TRBJ1-5,CASSVLNQPQHF,TGTGCCAGCAGTGTTCTAAATCAGCCCCAGCATTTT
TRBV20-1,many,12,.,TRBJ2-7,CSAPKGGYEQYF,TGCAGTGCCCCCAAAGGGGGCTACGAGCAGTACTTC
TRBV3-1,.,17,TRBD2,TRBJ2-3,CASSQDPSGFGMDTQYF,TGTGCCAGCAGCCAAGATCCTAGCGGGTTTGGGATGGATACGCAGTATTTT
TRBV20-1,many,15,.,TRBJ2-2,CSAREGGEGTGELFF,TGCAGTGCTAGAGAAGGGGGAGAGGGCACCGGGGAGCTGTTTTTT
TRBV18,.,15,.,TRBJ2-6,CASSPIRVGANVLTF,TGTGCCAGCTCACCGATCAGGGTTGGGGCCAACGTCCTGACTTTC
TRBV5-1,many,13,.,TRBJ2-3,CASSLSRTDTQYF,TGCGCCAGCAGCTTGAGCCGAACAGATACGCAGTATTTT
TRBV7-9,many,22,.,TRBJ2-3,CASSLISLFSFFDPRVGDTQYF,TGTGCCAGCAGCTTAATCTCGCTATTTTCTTTTTTCGATCCGAGAGTTGGAGATACGCAGTATTTT
TRBV5-1,many,15,TRBD1,TRBJ2-1,CASSLAGDSHNEQFF,TGCGCCAGCAGCTTGGCCGGGGACAGCCACAATGAGCAGTTCTTC
TRBV20-1,many,14,.,TRBJ2-3,CSARFSLSTDTQYF,TGCAGTGCTAGGTTCAGTCTTAGCACAGATACGCAGTATTTT
TRBV27,many,13,.,TRBJ1-2,CASSYRENYGYTF,TGTGCCAGCAGTTACAGGGAAAACTATGGCTACACCTTC
TRBV9,many,14,TRBD1,TRBJ1-6,CASSLGQGSSPLHF,TGTGCCAGCAGCTTAGGACAGGGAAGTTCACCCCTCCACTTT
TRBV6-5,many,14,.,TRBJ2-1,CASSSWGAYNEQFF,TGTGCCAGCAGTTCGTGGGGGGCCTACAATGAGCAGTTCTTC
TRBV7-2,.,14,.,TRBJ1-5,CASSLAGSHQPQHF,TGTGCCAGCAGCTTAGCCGGATCCCATCAGCCCCAGCATTTT
TRBV2,many,14,TRBD1,TRBJ2-7,CASETGTGNYEQYF,TGTGCCAGCGAGACCGGGACAGGGAACTACGAGCAGTACTTC
TRBV19,many,15,.,TRBJ1-6,CASSIQGAYNSPLHF,TGTGCCAGTAGTATCCAGGGTGCATATAATTCACCCCTCCACTTT
TRBV3-1,.,14,.,TRBJ2-2,CASSLFLGTGELFF,TGTGCCAGCAGCCTCTTTTTGGGCACCGGGGAGCTGTTTTTT
TRBV20-1,many,14,.,TRBJ2-2,CSARANLWTGELFF,TGCAGTGCTAGAGCAAACCTGTGGACCGGGGAGCTGTTTTTT
TRBV6-1,few,15,.,TRBJ1-5,CASSESINSNQPQHF,TGTGCCAGCAGTGAAAGCATTAATAGCAATCAGCCCCAGCATTTT
TRBV2,many,15,TRBD1,TRBJ1-6,CASSARTGLNSPLHF,TGTGCCAGCAGTGCAAGGACAGGTTTAAATTCACCCCTCCACTTT
TRBV7-2,many,14,.,TRBJ1-4,CASSNRARAEKLFF,TGTGCCAGCAGCAACCGGGCCCGGGCTGAAAAACTGTTTTTT
TRBV10-2,many,15,.,TRBJ2-5,CASRPGHPYQETQYF,TGCGCCAGCAGGCCGGGACACCCGTACCAAGAGACCCAGTACTTC
TRBV5-1,many,13,.,TRBJ2-7,CASSIGSSYEQYF,TGCGCCAGCAGCATAGGCTCGTCCTACGAGCAGTACTTC
TRBV20-1,many,13,TRBD1,TRBJ2-5,CSADRAVGETQYF,TGCAGCGCCGACAGGGCGGTGGGAGAGACCCAGTACTTC
TRBV28,few,16,TRBD2,TRBJ2-3,CASSLGTSWGSGTQYF,TGTGCCAGCAGTTTAGGGACTAGCTGGGGGTCTGGTACGCAGTATTTT
TRBV2,many,14,.,TRBJ1-6,CASSEALNNSPLHF,TGTGCCAGCAGTGAGGCGCTCAATAATTCACCCCTCCACTTT
TRBV6-5,many,13,TRBD2,TRBJ2-7,CASGAGGLYEQYF,TGTGCCAGCGGGGCGGGGGGCCTCTACGAGCAGTACTTC
TRBV12-3/TRBV12-4,many,14,.,TRBJ2-1,CASGTTPTYNEQFF,TGTGCCAGCGGGACGACACCCACCTACAATGAGCAGTTCTTC
TRBV4-1,many,19,TRBD2,TRBJ2-1,CASSQDRTSGTPSYNEQFF,TGCGCCAGCAGCCAAGATAGGACTAGCGGGACACCCTCCTACAATGAGCAGTTCTTC
TRBV30,.,16,.,TRBJ1-6,CAWSGRESSHNSPLHF,TGTGCCTGGAGTGGGCGGGAAAGCTCCCATAATTCACCCCTCCACTTT
TRBV20-1,many,14,TRBD1,TRBJ1-6,CSAVWTGGHSPLHF,TGCAGTGCTGTATGGACAGGGGGACACTCACCCCTCCACTTT
TRBV28,many,13,.,TRBJ1-2,CASSFRTPFGYTF,TGTGCCAGCAGTTTTCGGACACCCTTCGGCTACACCTTC
TRBV12-3/TRBV12-4,.,14,TRBD1,TRBJ2-1,CAGSLGQGADEQFF,TGTGCCGGCAGTTTAGGCCAGGGGGCCGATGAGCAGTTCTTC
TRBV2,.,12,.,TRBJ2-5,CATLGQQETQYF,TGTGCCACCCTCGGACAGCAAGAGACCCAGTACTTC
TRBV18,many,12,TRBD1,TRBJ2-1,CASSPGQGAWFF,TGTGCCAGCTCACCCGGACAGGGGGCATGGTTCTTC
TRBV7-8,many,12,.,TRBJ2-7,CASSLSFGEQYF,TGTGCCAGCAGCCTCTCTTTTGGCGAGCAGTACTTC
TRBV5-1,.,13,.,TRBJ1-1,CASSLEVNTEAFF,TGCGCCAGCAGCTTAGAAGTGAACACTGAAGCCTTCTTT
TRBV18,many,13,.,TRBJ1-4,CASSPALNEKLFF,TGTGCCAGCTCACCAGCGCTTAATGAAAAACTGTTTTTT
TRBV7-6,many,15,.,TRBJ2-1,CASSLDLTSYNEQFF,TGTGCCAGCAGCTTAGACTTAACCTCCTACAATGAGCAGTTCTTC
TRBV12-3/TRBV12-4,many,11,.,TRBJ2-2,CASRRTGELFF,TGTGCCAGCAGGCGCACCGGGGAGCTGTTTTTT